The clone carrying this T cell receptor (beta chain) was seen a few times. The target antigen is unknown. The source of the sample is a study of identical twins. General study points: The abundant beta clonotypes from cord blood had fewer insertions, and memory repertoires had none of this.

The CDR3 is 15 residues long. V lost 6 bases and J lost 11, with 25 bases in between. Germline V gene sequence: CDR1 DFQATT, CDR2 SNEGSKA (reference sequence). TCRdb recomputed calls from the 5' RACE reads with MiXCR, one row per CDR3 protein. The sample carries roughly 540,000 distinct CDR3 sequences, roughly a fifth recorded once. These data are also associated with another study on T cells expressing NK-cell markers. That source adds: Eight donors were sequenced, of whom seven were HCMV-seropositive, while the remaining one was HCMV-seronegative. As a fraction of CD8+ T cells, dominant NKG2C+ clonotypes reached about 1.0-7.0% in 5 to 7 donors.

J is TRBJ1-4 and V is TRBV20-1; tentative D call: TRBD1 (5 bases). The clonotype originates from a woman between 18 and 29 years old in good health. Sequenced input: CD4+ T cells sorted from blood. The CDR3 loop is CSADARDSGWEKLFF. CDR3 DNA sequence: TGCAGTGCAGATGCCCGGGACTCCGGCTGGGAGAAACTGTTTTTT.